This is a list of T cell receptor beta chains from one sample in a study of OX40 agonist ivuxolimab in advanced cancers. The data were produced by immunoSEQ multiplex PCR, yet TCRdb's version contains in-frame clones alone and is incomplete. Among approximately 46,000 clones listed, around 80% were seen once. The sequences come from CD4+ or CD8+ T cells sorted from blood, collected in a trial of the OX40 agonist ivuxolimab. These receptors all come from an adult with an advanced solid tumor such as melanoma, head and neck, liver or kidney cancer. Both conserved end residues are part of each CDR3.

CDR3aa,v_gene,j_gene
CASSLEQTNNEQFF,TRBV11-3,TRBJ2-1
CASSYLSAEQYF,TRBV6-6,TRBJ2-7
CASSQLGTRKGGNTQYF,TRBV4-1,TRBJ2-3
CASSPGGTTGFF,TRBV6-5,TRBJ2-1
CASSQDPWQGGTEAFF,TRBV4-1,TRBJ1-1
CASRQGAWSTEAFF,TRBV19,TRBJ1-1
CASSLSGGIYSPLHF,TRBV27,TRBJ1-6
CATSSPPGNTEAFF,TRBV6-5,TRBJ1-1
CAWSVPTGLAKNIQYF,TRBV30,TRBJ2-4
CSVEAHSTVRDDGYTF,TRBV29-1,TRBJ1-2
CAISESFAGGGEQFF,TRBV10-3,TRBJ2-1
CASSLDRGGSPLHF,TRBV4-1,TRBJ1-6
CASSSTDRGRANEKLFF,TRBV28,TRBJ1-4
CASSIEGGNKNIQYF,TRBV19,TRBJ2-4
CASSPRSLELFF,TRBV7-8,TRBJ2-2
CASSPRDWQRGELFF,TRBV6-8,TRBJ2-2
CASSKGQGTEAFF,TRBV5-8,TRBJ1-1
CASSPGGQANTEAFF,TRBV5-5,TRBJ1-1
CASSTWSTDTQYF,TRBV5-6,TRBJ2-3
CASSLAPSGSFPGEQFF,TRBV18,TRBJ2-1
CASSLPTDTQYF,TRBV10-2,TRBJ2-3
CASSQRQGTGELFF,TRBV4-2,TRBJ2-2
CASSKGVANEKLFF,TRBV18,TRBJ1-4
CASSLERGVEKLFF,TRBV5-1,TRBJ1-4
CASSRGDSGKNEQFF,TRBV19,TRBJ2-1
CASSLQGLGYTF,TRBV5-6,TRBJ1-2
CASRDPGPTDTQYF,TRBV6-5,TRBJ2-3
CASSLVIRQGINYGYTF,TRBV7-8,TRBJ1-2
CASKTRVRDNEQFF,TRBV2,TRBJ2-1
CASGGQGTGEHGYTF,TRBV6-5,TRBJ1-2
CASSRGGAGTTNEKLFF,TRBV7-8,TRBJ1-4
CASSYQRGPNEQFF,TRBV6-5,TRBJ2-1
CASGPNTEAFF,TRBV7-9,TRBJ1-1
CASSKDDRGLAGNTIYF,TRBV21-1,TRBJ1-3
CASSVGGGRPDTQYF,TRBV9,TRBJ2-3
CASSPLALSTDTQYF,TRBV5-8,TRBJ2-3
CASSPPGMRNQPQHF,TRBV18,TRBJ1-5
CASSISGGYGYTF,TRBV2,TRBJ1-2
CASSSRTDTQYF,TRBV5-1,TRBJ2-3
CASSYSRTDGYTF,TRBV6-6,TRBJ1-2
CASSLGQAQETQYF,TRBV5-4,TRBJ2-5
CASTENTEAFF,TRBV19,TRBJ1-1